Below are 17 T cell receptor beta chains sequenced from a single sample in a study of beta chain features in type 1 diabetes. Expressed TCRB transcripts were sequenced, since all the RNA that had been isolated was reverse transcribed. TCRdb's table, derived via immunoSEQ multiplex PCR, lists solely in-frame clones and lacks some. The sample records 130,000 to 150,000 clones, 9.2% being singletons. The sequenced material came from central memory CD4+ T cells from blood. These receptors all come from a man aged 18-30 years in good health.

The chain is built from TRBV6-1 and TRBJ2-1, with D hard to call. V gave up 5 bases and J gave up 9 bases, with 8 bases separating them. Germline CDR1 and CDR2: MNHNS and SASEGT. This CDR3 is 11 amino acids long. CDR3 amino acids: CASSSYGEQFF. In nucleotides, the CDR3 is TGTGCCAGCAGTTCTTACGGTGAGCAGTTCTTC.

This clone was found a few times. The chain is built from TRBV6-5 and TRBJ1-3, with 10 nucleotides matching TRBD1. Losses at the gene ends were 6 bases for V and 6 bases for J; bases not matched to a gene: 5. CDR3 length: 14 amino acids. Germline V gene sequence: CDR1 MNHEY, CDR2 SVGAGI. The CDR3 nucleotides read TGTGCCAGCAGCCGGGACAGGGGTATAAACACCATATATTTT. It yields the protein CASSRDRGINTIYF.

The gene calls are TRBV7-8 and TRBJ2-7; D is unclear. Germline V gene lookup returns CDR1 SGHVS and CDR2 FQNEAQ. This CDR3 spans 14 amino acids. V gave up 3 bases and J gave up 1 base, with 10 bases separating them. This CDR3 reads CASSFGELSYEQYF. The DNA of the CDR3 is TGTGCCAGCAGCTTCGGAGAACTTTCCTACGAGCAGTACTTC.

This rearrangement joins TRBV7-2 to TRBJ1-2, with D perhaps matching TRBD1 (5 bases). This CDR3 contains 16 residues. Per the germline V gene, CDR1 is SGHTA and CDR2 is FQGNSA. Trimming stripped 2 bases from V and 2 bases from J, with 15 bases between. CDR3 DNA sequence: TGTGCCAGCAGCTTAAACACAGGCCCCGTGAACTATGGCTACACCTTC. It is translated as CASSLNTGPVNYGYTF.

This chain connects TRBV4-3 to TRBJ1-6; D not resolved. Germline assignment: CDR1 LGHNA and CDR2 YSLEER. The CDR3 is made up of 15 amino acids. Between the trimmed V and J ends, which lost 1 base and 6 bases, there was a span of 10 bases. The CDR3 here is CASSQVRGINSPLHF. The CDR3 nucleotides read TGCGCCAGCAGCCAAGTAAGAGGGATTAATTCACCCCTCCACTTT.

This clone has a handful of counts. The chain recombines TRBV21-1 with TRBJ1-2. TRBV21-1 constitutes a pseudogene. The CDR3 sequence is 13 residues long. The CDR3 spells CASSKMAGRGYTF. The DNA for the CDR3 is TGTGCCAGCAGCAAAATGGCGGGTCGAGGCTACACCTTC.

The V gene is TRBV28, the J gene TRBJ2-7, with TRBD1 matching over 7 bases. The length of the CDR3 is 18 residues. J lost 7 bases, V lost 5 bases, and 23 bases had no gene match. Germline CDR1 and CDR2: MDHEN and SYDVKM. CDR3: CASSGQALLSDPLGEQYF. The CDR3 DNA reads TGTGCCAGCAGTGGACAGGCACTTCTGTCCGACCCCTTGGGGGAGCAGTACTTC.

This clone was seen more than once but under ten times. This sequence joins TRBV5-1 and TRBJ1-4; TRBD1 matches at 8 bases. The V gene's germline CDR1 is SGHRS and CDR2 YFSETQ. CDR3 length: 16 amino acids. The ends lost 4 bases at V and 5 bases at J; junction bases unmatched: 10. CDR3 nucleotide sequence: TGCGCCAGCAGCGATCCTAACAGGGGGAGGAATGAAAAACTGTTTTTT. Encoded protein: CASSDPNRGRNEKLFF.

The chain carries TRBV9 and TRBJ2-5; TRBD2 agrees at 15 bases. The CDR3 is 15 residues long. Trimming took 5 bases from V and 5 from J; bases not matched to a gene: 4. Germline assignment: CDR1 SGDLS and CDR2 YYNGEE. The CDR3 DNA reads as TGTGCCAGCAGTCCGGGACTAGCGGGAGGCGAGACCCAGTACTTC. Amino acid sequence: CASSPGLAGGETQYF.

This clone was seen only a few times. CDR3 amino acids: CASKDSPSDTQYF. The CDR3 region has the DNA TGTGCCAGCAAGGACAGCCCCAGCGATACGCAGTATTTT. The J gene is TRBJ2-3, the V gene TRBV2; maybe TRBD1 (6 bases). Deletions cut 7 bases from V and 6 bases from J, with 14 bases between. Germline loops: CDR1 SNHLY, CDR2 FYNNEI. The CDR3 runs to 13 residues.

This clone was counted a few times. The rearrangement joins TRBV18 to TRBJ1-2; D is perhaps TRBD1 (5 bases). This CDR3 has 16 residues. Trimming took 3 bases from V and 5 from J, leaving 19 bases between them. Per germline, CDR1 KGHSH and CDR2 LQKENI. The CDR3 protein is CASSPTDGSRGYGYTF. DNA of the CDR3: TGTGCCAGCTCACCCACGGACGGATCAAGGGGTTATGGCTACACCTTC.

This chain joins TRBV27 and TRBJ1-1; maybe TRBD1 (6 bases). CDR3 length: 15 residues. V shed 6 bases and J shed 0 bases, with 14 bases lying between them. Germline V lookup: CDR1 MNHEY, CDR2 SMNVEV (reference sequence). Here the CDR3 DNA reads TGTGCCAGCAGCCGAGCACAGGGTTTGAACACTGAAGCTTTCTTT. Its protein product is CASSRAQGLNTEAFF.

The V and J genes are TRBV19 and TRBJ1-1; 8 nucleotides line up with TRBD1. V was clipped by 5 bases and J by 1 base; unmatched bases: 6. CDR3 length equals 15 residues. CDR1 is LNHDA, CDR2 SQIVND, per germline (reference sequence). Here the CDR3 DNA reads TGTGCCAGTAGTGGTCAGGGGGCAAGGAACACTGAAGCTTTCTTT. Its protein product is CASSGQGARNTEAFF.

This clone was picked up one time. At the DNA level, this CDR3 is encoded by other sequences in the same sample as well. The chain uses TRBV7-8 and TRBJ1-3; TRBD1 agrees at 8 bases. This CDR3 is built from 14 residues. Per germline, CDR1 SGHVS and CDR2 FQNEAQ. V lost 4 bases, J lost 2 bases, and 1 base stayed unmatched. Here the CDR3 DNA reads TGTGCCAGCAGCTCACAGGGGGCTGGAAACACCATATATTTT. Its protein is CASSSQGAGNTIYF.

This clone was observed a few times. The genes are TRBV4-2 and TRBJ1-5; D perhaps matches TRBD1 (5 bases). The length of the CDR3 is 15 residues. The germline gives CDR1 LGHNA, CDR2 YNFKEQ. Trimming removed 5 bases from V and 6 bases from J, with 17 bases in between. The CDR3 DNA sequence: TGTGCCAGCAGCGGAGGGGCCCAGGGTGGTCAGCCCCAGCATTTT. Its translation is CASSGGAQGGQPQHF.

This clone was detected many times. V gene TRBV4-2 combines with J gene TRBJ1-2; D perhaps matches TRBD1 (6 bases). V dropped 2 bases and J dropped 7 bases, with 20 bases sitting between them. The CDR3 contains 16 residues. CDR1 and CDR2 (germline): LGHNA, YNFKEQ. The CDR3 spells CASSQSHRQVGFGYTF. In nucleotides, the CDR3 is TGTGCCAGCAGCCAATCGCACCGACAGGTTGGGTTTGGCTACACCTTC.

CDR3 nucleotide sequence: TGTGCCAGCAGCTTGAGACAGCCTTCCACAGATACGCAGTATTTT. Translation: CASSLRQPSTDTQYF. The chain is built from TRBV5-4 and TRBJ2-3; D may be TRBD1 (5 bases). V lost 1 base, J lost 2 bases, and 11 bases lay in between. Germline V lookup: CDR1 SGHNT, CDR2 YYREEE (reference sequence). The CDR3 sequence is 15 residues long.